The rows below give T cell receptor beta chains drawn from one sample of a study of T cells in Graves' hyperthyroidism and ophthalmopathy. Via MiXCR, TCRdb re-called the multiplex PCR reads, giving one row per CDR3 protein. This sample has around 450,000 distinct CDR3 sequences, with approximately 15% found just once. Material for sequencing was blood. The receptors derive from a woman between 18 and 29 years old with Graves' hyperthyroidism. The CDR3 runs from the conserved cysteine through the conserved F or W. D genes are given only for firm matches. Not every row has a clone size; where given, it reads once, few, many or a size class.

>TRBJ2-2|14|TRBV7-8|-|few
TGTGCCAGCAGCTTACAGCGACGCACCGGGGAGCTGTTTTTT
CASSLQRRTGELFF
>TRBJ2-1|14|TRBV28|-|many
TGTGCCAGCCTCCAGGGCGTCCGCTACAATGAGCAGTTCTTC
CASLQGVRYNEQFF
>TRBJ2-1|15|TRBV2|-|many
TGTGCCAGCAGTGAAGAGGGCGTGGGGAACAATGAGCAGTTCTTC
CASSEEGVGNNEQFF
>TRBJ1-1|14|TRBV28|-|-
TGTGCCAGCAGCGAAATCAGGGGGAACACTGAAGCTTTCTTT
CASSEIRGNTEAFF
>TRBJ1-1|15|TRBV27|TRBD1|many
TGTGCCAGCAGTCCATACAGGGGATGGGACACTGAAGCTTTCTTT
CASSPYRGWDTEAFF
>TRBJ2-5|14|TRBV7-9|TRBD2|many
TGTGCCAGCAGCCCACTAGCGGGAGAGGAGACCCAGTACTTC
CASSPLAGEETQYF
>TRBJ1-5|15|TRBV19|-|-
TGTGCCAGTAGTATGGGGGAGTATAGCAATCAGCCCCAGCATTTT
CASSMGEYSNQPQHF
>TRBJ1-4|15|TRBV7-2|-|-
TGTGCCAGCAGCTTAGGGGGGCATAGTAATGAAAAACTGTTTTTT
CASSLGGHSNEKLFF
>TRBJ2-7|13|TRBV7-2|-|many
TGTGCCAGCAGCTTAGCGGGACCCCACGAGCAGTACTTC
CASSLAGPHEQYF
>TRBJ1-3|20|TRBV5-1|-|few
TGCGCCAGCAGCTTGGAAGGTCCCCGCGGCATCGGTTCCTCTGGAAACACCATATATTTT
CASSLEGPRGIGSSGNTIYF
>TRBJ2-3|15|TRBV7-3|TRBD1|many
TGTGCCAGCAGCTTAATGGGACAGACGACAGATACGCAGTATTTT
CASSLMGQTTDTQYF
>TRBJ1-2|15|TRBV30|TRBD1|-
TGTGCCTGGAGTGATTGGACAGGGAATAACTATGGCTACACCTTC
CAWSDWTGNNYGYTF
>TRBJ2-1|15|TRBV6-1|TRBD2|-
TGTGCCAGCCAGGCGGCGGGAGTTGGCCCAAGTGAGCAGTTCTTC
CASQAAGVGPSEQFF
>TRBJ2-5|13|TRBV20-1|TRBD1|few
TGCAGTGCTAGAGTGACAGGGCCAGAGACCCAGTACTTC
CSARVTGPETQYF
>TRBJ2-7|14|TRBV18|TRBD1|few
TGTGCCAGCATGACCGGGACAGGGGCCTACGAGCTGTACTTC
CASMTGTGAYELYF